The clone carrying this T cell receptor beta chain was counted many times. Its matching antigen is unknown. Trimming took 2 bases from V and 3 from J, leaving 9 bases between them. The CDR3 covers 14 residues. The germline V gene encodes CDR1 MDHEN and CDR2 SYDVKM. This sample stems from a study of blood T cells in healthy people across ages. Across the study: Roughly one uniquely barcoded beta molecule per two T cells was captured. Study-wide results and limits: In these data, TCR beta diversity tracked strongly with naive T cell percentage.

The study recruited healthy Caucasian donors from Russia who were aged about 6 to 95. Isolation yielded PBMCs, at least 7 million per sample, in every case. The second PCR ran about 6 to 12 cycles with a sample-barcoded 5' primer and J-beta primers. MiXCR, run by TCRdb on the 5' RACE reads, gives a single entry per CDR3 protein. The table records 550,000 to 650,000 distinct CDR3 sequences, about 30% of them present only once. The sample consisted of blood. This chain links TRBV28 with TRBJ2-3, with D unclear. This clonotype was sampled from a woman of 80 years or more in good health. For the CDR3, the DNA is TGTGCCAGCAGTTTACCCCCAGTTACAGATACGCAGTATTTT. Amino acid sequence: CASSLPPVTDTQYF.